This T cell receptor beta chain was identified in a study of human T cells and chemical hapten exposure. Study-wide background: Small discrepancies in pooled library volume mainly accounted for the varying TCR yields per sample.

Time point of the sample: healthy volunteer bleed at 6 weeks. The total RNA was obtained from whole blood that was not fractionated. This clonotype was seen more than once but under ten times. The antigen is undetermined. Study-wide results and limits: TCRs exceeding 1 in 1000 frequency stayed unchanged with DPC sensitization.

The library labeled individual cDNA molecules by adding unique molecular identifiers to them. In the study's own analysis: With a range of 23,224 to 690,600, the median per sample was 95,638 TCRs. TCRdb processed the RACE reads anew with MiXCR; each CDR3 protein has one entry. TCRdb's processing, not the authors', yielded these V and J calls. Of about 80,000 distinct CDR3 sequences listed, 7% to 9.5% are singletons. The sequence was obtained from a female donor in good health. Some clones in this sample may be carry-over from other donors' samples. The specimen was whole blood.

Here the CDR3 DNA reads TGTGCCTCCCGAGGGACAGGGGCAAACACTGAAGCTTTCTTT. Protein: CASRGTGANTEAFF. This chain joins TRBV30 and TRBJ1-1; 10 nucleotides agree with TRBD1. The junction had 7 bases not matched to a gene; V was cut back by 7 bases and J by 2 bases. The CDR3 runs to 14 residues. Germline V gives CDR1 GTSNPN, CDR2 SVGIG (reference sequence).